This TCR beta chain appears in the sequencing data of a study of T-cell memory formation after mild COVID-19 (dated by TCRdb to the early 2020s). About the investigation overall: TCR sequence clusters from the two donors were largely donor specific. Longitudinal TCRalpha and TCRbeta repertoire sequencing tracked T-cell clones expanding and contracting after mild COVID-19 in a couple of donors. Two young, previously healthy adult volunteers, one female and one male, were included in the cohort.

Sequenced using an Illumina NovaSeq 6000. Using 5'RACE with constant-segment primers, TCRalpha and TCRbeta cDNA libraries were constructed, with sample barcodes and unique molecular identifiers added in the process. RNA was extracted from every sample with Trizol reagent. Library amplification was performed in two PCR steps, and a second sample barcode and Illumina TruSeq adapters were introduced in the second step. Libraries were sequenced on an Illumina NovaSeq with 2 x 150 bp paired-end reads. The authors processed their data as follows. With migec v1.2.7, reads were demultiplexed and then collapsed into UMI-guided consensus sequences. Using mixcr v2.1.11, the UMI consensuses were aligned to TRA and TRB V and J templates and assembled into clonotypes. A clonotype was counted as expanded or contracted only when both edgeR and NoisET called the clonotype significant, with the noise models trained on biological replicates. edgeR calls used a false discovery rate-adjusted p below 0.01 and a log2 fold-change threshold of 1. As an exploratory analysis of dynamics, max-normalized trajectories of the 1000 most abundant clonotypes were examined with PCA combined with hierarchical clustering. Separately sequenced CD4+ and CD8+ repertoires were used to assign a CD4 or CD8 phenotype to each responding clone. TCRdb cleaned the public reads at Q25 with fastp, built clones with MiXCR and kept in-frame beta chains. Rows merge per CDR3 protein into single entries with the most common DNA and genes. TCRdb, rather than the study authors, made the V and J calls. Counted in this sample were approximately 390,000 distinct CDR3 sequences; roughly 15% of them appeared once. The ten largest clones take up approximately 21% of the sample.

PBMCs were isolated by Ficoll-Paque density gradient centrifugation. Concerning this clonotype itself: The clone's antigen remains unknown. It has no much larger one-base neighbor in the sample; base qualities were not kept.

Counted from cysteine to phenylalanine, this CDR3 has 14 amino acids. Only the CDR3 region is kept as DNA, spanning 42 bases read in frame from base 1. V loses 2 bases, J loses 2 bases, and the germline ends lie 6 bases apart. CDR1 SGHTA and CDR2 FQGNSA were looked up in the germline V gene. What the study reported, not specific to this receptor: Some responding clones were detected in pre-infection memory, suggesting pre-existing cross-reactive memory T cells joined the SARS-CoV-2 response. The study covered only a couple of mild cases, and larger cohorts including severe cases with pre-infection samples were considered necessary. Clones that contracted from day 15 to 85 showed balanced CD4/CD8 phenotypes, whereas a second wave of clones that expanded from day 15 to 37 leaned towards CD4+. Contracting CD4+ clones were found mainly in CM and EM memory subsets, while CD8+ clones were enriched in EMRA. SARS-CoV-2 specificity of the second-wave clones peaking on day 37 was not confirmed.

The chain joins TRBV7-2 to TRBJ1-4; the D gene cannot be named for sure. This TCR derives from a young man who had mild COVID-19 (a few samples of this study predate the infection). The sample titles of this study are shuffled in the database, so cell type and time point are left out; the donor was told from shared clones. Sample: PBMCs or a T cell subset sorted from them (not recorded which). The sequenced DNA: TGTGCCAGCAGCTTAAGCGTTACTAATGAAAAACTGTTTTTT. Its coded protein is CASSLSVTNEKLFF.